These 16 T cell receptor beta chains share one sample of origin, sequenced in a study of T cell responses to AZD1222 COVID-19 vaccine. Only in-frame clones appear in the TCRdb table, and some are missing; sequencing was by immunoSEQ multiplex PCR. The data hold 65,000 to 75,000 clones, with 70% to 90% observed a single time. Sequencing was performed on peripheral blood, taken 28 days after the second dose of the MenACWY control vaccine. These TCRs come from an adult who received the MenACWY meningococcal vaccine as a control.

J is TRBJ1-1 and V is TRBV4-1; weak D call: TRBD1 (6 bases). The V and J ends lost 1 base and 0 bases respectively, with 9 bases between them. Per germline, CDR1 MGHRA and CDR2 YSYEKL. CDR3 length equals 15 residues. The CDR3 loop reads CASSQAGALNTEAFF. CDR3 sequence (DNA): TGCGCCAGCAGCCAAGCGGGGGCTTTGAACACTGAAGCTTTCTTT.

This clone came up once. The genes are TRBV11-2 and TRBJ2-5; D possibly corresponds to TRBD1 (6 bases). The CDR3 runs to 14 residues. Looked up from germline, CDR1 is SGHAT and CDR2 is FQNNGV. The V and J ends lost 4 bases and 1 base respectively, with 10 bases between them. In DNA form, the CDR3 reads TGTGCCAGCAGCTCCATAGGGGGCCAAGAGACCCAGTACTTC. This gives the protein CASSSIGGQETQYF.

The chain's CDR3 is CATLGKTQHF. Written as DNA, the CDR3 is TGTGCCACCCTAGGGAAAACCCAGCATTTT. The chain couples TRBV19 to TRBJ1-5, with no clear D. Germline assignment: CDR1 LNHDA and CDR2 SQIVND (reference sequence). Trimming removed 10 bases at V and 11 bases at J, with 12 bases between. This CDR3 contains 10 residues.

The chain combines TRBV28 with TRBJ2-7; D is tentatively TRBD1 or TRBD2 (7 bases each). The CDR3 runs 15 residues. The germline V gene encodes CDR1 MDHEN and CDR2 SYDVKM. Trimming took off 8 bases at V and 2 bases at J, with 19 bases between the two ends. Here the CDR3 reads CASAIQGGGAYEQYF. The CDR3 nucleotides read TGTGCCAGCGCGATCCAGGGGGGAGGGGCCTACGAGCAGTACTTC.

CDR3 protein: CASSQTSGAGANVLTF. The CDR3, as DNA: TGTGCCAGCAGCCAAACAAGCGGGGCTGGGGCCAACGTCCTGACTTTC. The chain is built from TRBV3-1 (or the pseudogene TRBV3-2) and TRBJ2-6; 7 positions agree with TRBD2. CDR1 and CDR2 (germline): LGHDT, YNNKEL (reference sequence). After removal of 2 bases from V and 2 bases from J, the junction contained 3 bases not matched to a gene. The CDR3 consists of 16 residues.

The genes are TRBV4-3 and TRBJ2-3; D is possibly TRBD1 (6 bases). Looked up from germline, CDR1 is LGHNA and CDR2 is YSLEER. V was clipped by 3 bases and J by 8 bases, with 24 bases between them. The CDR3 consists of 17 residues. CDR3 sequence reads: CASSQTPGGVGAGTQYF. The DNA for the CDR3 is TGCGCCAGCAGCCAGACCCCAGGCGGAGTGGGGGCCGGTACGCAGTATTTT.

The chain joins TRBV7-8 to TRBJ1-6; D possibly corresponds to TRBD1 (6 bases). The CDR3 is 15 residues long. V was cut by 5 bases and J by 7 bases, with 15 bases left in between. Germline V gene data show CDR1 as SGHVS and CDR2 as FQNEAQ. CDR3 loop: CASSLRQVGNSPLHF. DNA for the CDR3: TGTGCCAGCAGCCTGAGACAGGTCGGCAATTCACCCCTCCACTTT.

This chain links TRBV28 with TRBJ2-2; D may be TRBD1 (8 bases). The CDR3 extends over 14 amino acids. CDR1 MDHEN and CDR2 SYDVKM come from the germline V gene. V was trimmed by 7 bases and J by 3 bases, leaving 12 bases between them. The CDR3 sequence is CASNTGGDTGELFF. The CDR3 nucleotides read TGTGCCAGCAATACAGGGGGGGACACCGGGGAGCTGTTTTTT.

V and J are TRBV7-3 and TRBJ2-1; 7 bases are shared with TRBD2. In germline, CDR1 is SGHTA, CDR2 FQGTGA. The CDR3 is 16 amino acids. V lost 5 bases to trimming and J lost 4 bases; unmatched junction nucleotides: 11. The CDR3 protein is CASSQTGSGGYNEQFF. Written as DNA, the CDR3 is TGTGCCAGCAGCCAGACTGGGTCCGGGGGGTACAATGAGCAGTTCTTC.

The chain combines TRBV28 with TRBJ2-3; TRBD1 matches at 10 bases. V lost 5 bases, J lost 4 bases, and 9 bases stayed unmatched. Germline V lookup: CDR1 MDHEN, CDR2 SYDVKM. This CDR3 contains 16 residues. The CDR3 loop reads CASSPRDRGVADTQYF. Written as DNA, the CDR3 is TGTGCCAGCAGTCCGCGGGACAGGGGTGTTGCAGATACGCAGTATTTT.

This chain uses TRBV6-5 with TRBJ1-6, with D possibly being TRBD1 (6 bases). The CDR3 is 14 residues long. Looked up from germline, CDR1 is MNHEY and CDR2 is SVGAGI. Trimming pared 8 bases from V and 1 base from J, leaving 9 bases between. The CDR3 loop reads CASCTGSYNSPLHF. CDR3 DNA: TGTGCCAGCTGCACAGGGTCCTATAATTCACCCCTCCACTTT.

J is TRBJ2-3 and V is TRBV7-2; D is unclear. V lost 3 bases and J 1 base, leaving 11 bases between the germline ends. The CDR3 is made up of 15 amino acids. The germline V gene has CDR1 SGHTA and CDR2 FQGNSA. This CDR3 reads CASSLNGQGTDTQYF. The CDR3 nucleotides are TGTGCCAGCAGCTTGAATGGGCAGGGCACAGATACGCAGTATTTT.

The chain couples TRBV7-9 to TRBJ1-2; D gene ambiguous. V lost 0 bases and J lost 3, with 8 bases in between. The CDR3 sequence is 14 residues long. The germline gives CDR1 SEHNR, CDR2 FQNEAQ (reference sequence). The chain's CDR3 is CASSLAQEHYGYTF. In nucleotides, the CDR3 is TGTGCCAGCAGCTTAGCTCAGGAGCACTATGGCTACACCTTC.

V is TRBV3-1 (or the pseudogene TRBV3-2) and J is TRBJ1-2; 7 bases match TRBD1. CDR1 LGHDT and CDR2 YNNKEL come from the germline V gene (reference sequence). V shed 0 bases and J 6 bases; nucleotides not matched to a gene: 10. The CDR3 contains 16 residues. CDR3 residues: CASSQDTLGQRDGYTF. CDR3 DNA: TGTGCCAGCAGCCAAGATACGCTGGGACAGCGGGATGGCTACACCTTC.

The gene calls are TRBV7-2 and TRBJ2-1; TRBD1 aligns across 9 bases. The CDR3 extends over 15 amino acids. The germline V gene encodes CDR1 SGHTA and CDR2 FQGNSA. Trimming cost V 5 bases and J 8 bases; bases outside gene matches: 10. The CDR3 DNA reads TGTGCCAGCAGCCACAACAGGGGGCCTTTCGATGAGCAGTTCTTC. It codes for CASSHNRGPFDEQFF. Based on the CDR3 plus reference TRBV7-2 and TRBJ2-1, the full variable domain is GAGVSQSPSNKVTEKGKDVELRCDPISGHTALYWYRQSLGQGLEFLIYFQGNSAPDKSGLPSDRFSAERTGGSVSTLTIQRTQQEDSAVYLCASSHNRGPFDEQFFGPGTRLTVL.

The chain joins TRBV30 to TRBJ1-4; D might be TRBD1 (5 bases). Looked up from germline, CDR1 is GTSNPN and CDR2 is SVGIG (reference sequence). The CDR3 sequence is 14 residues long. The V and J ends lost 4 bases and 5 bases respectively, with 14 bases between them. The chain's CDR3 is CAWTRAGVNEKLFF. CDR3 coding DNA: TGTGCCTGGACTAGAGCGGGGGTAAATGAAAAACTGTTTTTT.